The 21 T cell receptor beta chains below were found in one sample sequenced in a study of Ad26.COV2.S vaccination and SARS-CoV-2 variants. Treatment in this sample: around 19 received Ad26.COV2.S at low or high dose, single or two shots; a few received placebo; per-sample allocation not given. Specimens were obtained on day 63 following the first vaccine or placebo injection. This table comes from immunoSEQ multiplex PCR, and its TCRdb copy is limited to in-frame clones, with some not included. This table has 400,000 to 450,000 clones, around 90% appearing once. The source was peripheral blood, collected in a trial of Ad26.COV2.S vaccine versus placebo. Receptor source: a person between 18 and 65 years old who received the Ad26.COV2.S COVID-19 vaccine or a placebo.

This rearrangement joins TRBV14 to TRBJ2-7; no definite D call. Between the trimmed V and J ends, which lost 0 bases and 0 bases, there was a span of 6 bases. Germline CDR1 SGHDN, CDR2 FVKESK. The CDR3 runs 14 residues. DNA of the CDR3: TGTGCCAGCAGCCAAGACTGGGTCTCCTACGAGCAGTACTTC. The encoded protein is CASSQDWVSYEQYF.

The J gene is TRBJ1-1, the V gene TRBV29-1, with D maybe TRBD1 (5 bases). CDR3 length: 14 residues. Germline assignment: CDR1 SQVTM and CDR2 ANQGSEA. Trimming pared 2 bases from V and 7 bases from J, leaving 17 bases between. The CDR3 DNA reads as TGCAGCGTTGAACTTCGGGACCGGGGGTTTGAAGCTTTCTTT. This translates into CSVELRDRGFEAFF.

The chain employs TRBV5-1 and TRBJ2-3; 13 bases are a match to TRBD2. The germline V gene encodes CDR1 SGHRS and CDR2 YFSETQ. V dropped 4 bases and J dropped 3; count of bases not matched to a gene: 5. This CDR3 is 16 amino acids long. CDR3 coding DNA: TGCGCCAGCAGCCTACTAGCGGGAGGGCCAACAGATACGCAGTATTTT. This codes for CASSLLAGGPTDTQYF.

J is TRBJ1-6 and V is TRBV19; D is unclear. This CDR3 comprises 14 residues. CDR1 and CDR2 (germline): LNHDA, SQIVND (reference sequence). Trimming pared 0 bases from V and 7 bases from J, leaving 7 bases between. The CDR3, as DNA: TGTGCCAGTAGTATAGACCAGAGGAATTCACCCCTCCACTTT. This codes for CASSIDQRNSPLHF.

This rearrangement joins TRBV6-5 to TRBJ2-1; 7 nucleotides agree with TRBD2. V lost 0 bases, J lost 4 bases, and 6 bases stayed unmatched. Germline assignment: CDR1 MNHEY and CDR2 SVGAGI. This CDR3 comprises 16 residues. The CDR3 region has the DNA TGTGCCAGCAGTTACTCTGCGGGAGCGGGTTACAATGAGCAGTTCTTC. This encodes CASSYSAGAGYNEQFF.

Here the CDR3 reads CASSIRRNSNQPQHF. For the CDR3, the DNA is TGTGCCAGTAGTATCAGGAGAAATAGCAATCAGCCCCAGCATTTT. This chain connects TRBV19 to TRBJ1-5, with D unclear. CDR1 is LNHDA, CDR2 SQIVND, per germline (reference sequence). The CDR3 contains 15 residues. The V end was cut by 3 bases, the J end by 0 bases, with 9 bases between.

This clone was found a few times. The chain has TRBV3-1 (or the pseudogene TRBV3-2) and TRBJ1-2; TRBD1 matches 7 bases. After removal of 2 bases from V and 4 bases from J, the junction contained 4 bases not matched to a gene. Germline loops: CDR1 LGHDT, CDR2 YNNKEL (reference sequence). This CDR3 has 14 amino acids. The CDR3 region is CASSQKGQPYGYTF. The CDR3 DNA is TGTGCCAGCAGCCAAAAGGGACAGCCCTATGGCTACACCTTC.

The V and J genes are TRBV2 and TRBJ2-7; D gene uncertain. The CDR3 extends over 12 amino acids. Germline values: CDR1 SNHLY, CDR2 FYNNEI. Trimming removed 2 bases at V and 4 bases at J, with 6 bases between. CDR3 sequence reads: CASSEKGYEQYF. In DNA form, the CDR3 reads TGTGCCAGCAGTGAAAAGGGTTACGAGCAGTACTTC. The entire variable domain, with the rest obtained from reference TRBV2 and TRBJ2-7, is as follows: EPEVTQTPSHQVTQMGQEVILRCVPISNHLYFYWYRQILGQKVEFLVSFYNNEISEKSEIFDDQFSVERPDGSNFTLKIRSTKLEDSAMYFCASSEKGYEQYFGPGTRLTVT.

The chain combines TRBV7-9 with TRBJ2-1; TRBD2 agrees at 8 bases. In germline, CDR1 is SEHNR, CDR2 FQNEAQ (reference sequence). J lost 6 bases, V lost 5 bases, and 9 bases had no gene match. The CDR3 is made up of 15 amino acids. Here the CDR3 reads CASSVGSGEPNEQFF. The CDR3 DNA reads TGTGCCAGCAGCGTCGGTAGCGGGGAACCCAATGAGCAGTTCTTC.

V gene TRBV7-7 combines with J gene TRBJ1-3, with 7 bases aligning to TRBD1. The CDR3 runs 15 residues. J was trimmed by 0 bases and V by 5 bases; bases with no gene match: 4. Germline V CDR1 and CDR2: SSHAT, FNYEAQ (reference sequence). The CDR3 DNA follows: TGTGCCAGCAGCCCGGGGACAGACTCTGGAAACACCATATATTTT. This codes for CASSPGTDSGNTIYF.

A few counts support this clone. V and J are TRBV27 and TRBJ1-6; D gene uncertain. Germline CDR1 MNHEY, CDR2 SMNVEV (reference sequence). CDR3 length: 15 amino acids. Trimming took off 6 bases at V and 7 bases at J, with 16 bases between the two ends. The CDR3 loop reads CASSRTRDQNSPLHF. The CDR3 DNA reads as TGTGCCAGCAGCAGAACCCGGGATCAAAATTCACCCCTCCACTTT.

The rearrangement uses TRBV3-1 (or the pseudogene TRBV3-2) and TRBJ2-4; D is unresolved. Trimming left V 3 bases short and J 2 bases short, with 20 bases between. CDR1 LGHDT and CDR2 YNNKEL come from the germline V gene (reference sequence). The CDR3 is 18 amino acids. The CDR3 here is CASSQRGITLSPKNIQYF. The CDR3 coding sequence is TGTGCCAGCAGCCAGAGAGGAATTACCTTATCCCCCAAAAACATTCAGTACTTC.

CDR3 DNA: TGTGCCAGCAGCTCCTGGACTAGCGGGAGTCGCGAGCAGTACTTC. Translated: CASSSWTSGSREQYF. V gene TRBV5-4 combines with J gene TRBJ2-7, with 13 positions matching TRBD2. The CDR3 runs to 15 residues. The germline V gene has CDR1 SGHNT and CDR2 YYREEE (reference sequence). V gave up 3 bases and J gave up 6 bases; unmatched junction bases: 6.

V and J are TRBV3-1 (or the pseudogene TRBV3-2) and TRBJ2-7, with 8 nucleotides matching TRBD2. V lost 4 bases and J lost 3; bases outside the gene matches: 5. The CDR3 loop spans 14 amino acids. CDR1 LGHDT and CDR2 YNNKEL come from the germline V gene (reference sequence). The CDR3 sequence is CASSPFGGDYEQYF. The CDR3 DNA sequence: TGTGCCAGCAGCCCCTTCGGGGGGGACTACGAGCAGTACTTC.

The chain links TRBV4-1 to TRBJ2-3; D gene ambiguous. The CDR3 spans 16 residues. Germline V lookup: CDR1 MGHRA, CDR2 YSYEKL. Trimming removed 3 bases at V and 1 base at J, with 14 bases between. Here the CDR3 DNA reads TGCGCCAGCAGCCAGAACCGGGCCTCCCGCACAGATACGCAGTATTTT. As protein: CASSQNRASRTDTQYF.

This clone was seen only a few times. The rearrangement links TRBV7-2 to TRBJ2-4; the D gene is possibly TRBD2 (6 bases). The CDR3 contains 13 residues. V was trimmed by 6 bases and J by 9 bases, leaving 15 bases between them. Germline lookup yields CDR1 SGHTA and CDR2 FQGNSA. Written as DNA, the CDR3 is TGTGCCAGCAGTCGCAACTACGGGGGCATTCAGTACTTC. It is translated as CASSRNYGGIQYF.

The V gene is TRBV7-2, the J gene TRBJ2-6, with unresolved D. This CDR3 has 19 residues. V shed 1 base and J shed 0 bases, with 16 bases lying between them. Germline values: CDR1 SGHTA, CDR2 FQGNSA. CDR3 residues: CASSLVRAMVGSGANVLTF. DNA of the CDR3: TGTGCCAGCAGCTTAGTTAGGGCCATGGTAGGCTCTGGGGCCAACGTCCTGACTTTC. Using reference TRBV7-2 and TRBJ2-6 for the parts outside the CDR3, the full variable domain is GAGVSQSPSNKVTEKGKDVELRCDPISGHTALYWYRQSLGQGLEFLIYFQGNSAPDKSGLPSDRFSAERTGGSVSTLTIQRTQQEDSAVYLCASSLVRAMVGSGANVLTFGAGSRLTVL.

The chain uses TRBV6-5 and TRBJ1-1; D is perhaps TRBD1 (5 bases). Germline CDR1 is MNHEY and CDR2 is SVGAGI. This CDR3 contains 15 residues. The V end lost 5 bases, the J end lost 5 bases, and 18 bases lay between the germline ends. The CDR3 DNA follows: TGTGCCAGCAGTCCAGCCGGGCAGGGAGGGACTGAAGCTTTCTTT. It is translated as CASSPAGQGGTEAFF.

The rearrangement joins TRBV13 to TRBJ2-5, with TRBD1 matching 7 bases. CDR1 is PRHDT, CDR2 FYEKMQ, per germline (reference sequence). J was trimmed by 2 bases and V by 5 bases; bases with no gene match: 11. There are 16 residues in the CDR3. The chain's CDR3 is CASSPMRKGQQETQYF. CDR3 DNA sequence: TGTGCCAGCAGCCCAATGCGAAAGGGACAGCAAGAGACCCAGTACTTC. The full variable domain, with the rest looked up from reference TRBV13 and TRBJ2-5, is AAGVIQSPRHLIKEKRETATLKCYPIPRHDTVYWYQQGPGQDPQFLISFYEKMQSDKGSIPDRFSAQQFSDYHSELNMSSLELGDSALYFCASSPMRKGQQETQYFGPGTRLLVL.

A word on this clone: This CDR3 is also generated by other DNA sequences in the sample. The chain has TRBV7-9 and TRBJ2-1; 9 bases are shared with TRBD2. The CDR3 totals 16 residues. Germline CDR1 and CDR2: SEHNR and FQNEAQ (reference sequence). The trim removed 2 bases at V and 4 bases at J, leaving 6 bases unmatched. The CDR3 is CASSLLREGLYNEQFF. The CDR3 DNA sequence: TGTGCCAGCAGCTTATTGCGGGAGGGCCTTTACAATGAGCAGTTCTTC.

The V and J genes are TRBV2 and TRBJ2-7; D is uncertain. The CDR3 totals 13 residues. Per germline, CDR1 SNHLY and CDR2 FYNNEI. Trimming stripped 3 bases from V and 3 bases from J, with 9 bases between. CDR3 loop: CASSDVQDYEQYF. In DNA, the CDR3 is TGTGCCAGCAGTGATGTTCAGGACTACGAGCAGTACTTC.